Following are 12 T cell receptor beta chains from one sample sequenced in a study of blood T cell repertoires in COVID-19. The protocol was immunoSEQ multiplex PCR, while the TCRdb copy is restricted to in-frame clones and leaves out a portion. This sample yields some 360,000 clones, of which around 87% are seen a single time; over 2% belongs to the top ten. Source material: peripheral blood. Receptors originate from a woman aged 55-70 years with COVID-19, enrolled during active disease.

The rearrangement links TRBV11-3 to TRBJ1-1, with D possibly TRBD1 on 5 matching bases. Trimming shortened V by 4 bases and J by 2 bases, and 11 bases separated the two germline ends. Germline lookup yields CDR1 SGHNT and CDR2 YENEEA. The CDR3 is 14 residues long. The CDR3 spells CASSSGGDNTEAFF. In DNA form, the CDR3 reads TGTGCCAGCAGCTCCGGAGGGGATAACACTGAAGCTTTCTTT. The entire variable domain, with the rest obtained from reference TRBV11-3 and TRBJ1-1, is as follows: EAGVVQSPRYKIIEKKQPVAFWCNPISGHNTLYWYLQNLGQGPELLIRYENEEAVDDSQLPKDRFSAERLKGVDSTLKIQPAELGDSAVYLCASSSGGDNTEAFFGQGTRLTVV.

The rearrangement uses TRBV14 and TRBJ2-6, with D perhaps matching TRBD1 (5 bases). This CDR3 is built from 18 residues. The germline CDR1 and CDR2 sequences are SGHDN and FVKESK. V was cut by 1 base and J by 0 bases, with 13 bases left in between. The CDR3 coding sequence is TGTGCCAGCAGCCAAGTCAGGGCGTACAGCTCTGGGGCCAACGTCCTGACTTTC. Its protein is CASSQVRAYSSGANVLTF.

J is TRBJ2-1 and V is TRBV5-1, with D possibly being TRBD1 (5 bases). V shed 0 bases and J shed 5 bases, with 15 bases lying between them. This CDR3 has 16 residues. Germline values: CDR1 SGHRS, CDR2 YFSETQ. Written as DNA, the CDR3 is TGCGCCAGCAGCTTGGTGGGGCCCTCTAAAAACAATGAGCAGTTCTTC. It is translated as CASSLVGPSKNNEQFF.

In its sample, this clone was seen a few times. The CDR3 region is CASSSTGYDYGYTF. CDR3 DNA sequence: TGTGCCAGCAGTTCTACAGGGTATGACTATGGCTACACCTTC. The V call is TRBV6-6, the J call TRBJ1-2; possibly TRBD1 for D (6 bases). CDR3 size: 14 residues. Germline lookup yields CDR1 MNHNY and CDR2 SVGAGI (reference sequence). V lost 4 bases, J lost 3 bases, and 12 bases lay in between.

This chain uses TRBV3-1 (or the pseudogene TRBV3-2) with TRBJ1-5, with TRBD1 as a possible D gene (5 bases). Per germline, CDR1 LGHDT and CDR2 YNNKEL (reference sequence). The CDR3 has 13 residues. Trimming stripped 0 bases from V and 7 bases from J, with 7 bases between. The DNA of the CDR3 is TGTGCCAGCAGCCAAGATCAGGGCCAGCCCCAGCATTTT. As protein: CASSQDQGQPQHF.

About this clone: The sample has other DNA sequences that encode this CDR3 too. The rearrangement uses TRBV5-6 and TRBJ1-2; 7 positions match TRBD1. The ends lost 4 bases at V and 4 bases at J; junction bases unmatched: 4. Germline V gene lookup returns CDR1 SGHDT and CDR2 YYEEEE. The CDR3 is made up of 13 amino acids. Here the CDR3 reads CASSLDRAYGYTF. CDR3 DNA: TGTGCCAGCAGCCTCGACAGGGCCTATGGCTACACCTTC.

The chain employs TRBV11-1 and TRBJ2-7, with a tentative D call TRBD1 (6 bases). Germline CDR1 SGHAT, CDR2 FQDESV (reference sequence). The CDR3 is 15 residues long. Trimming took 1 base from V and 0 from J, leaving 10 bases between them. CDR3 bases: TGTGCCAGCAGCTTAGGACAGGATTTCTCCTACGAGCAGTACTTC. Its translation: CASSLGQDFSYEQYF.

The rearrangement joins TRBV5-1 to TRBJ1-2, with a tentative D call TRBD1 (6 bases). With 0 bases removed from V and 4 bases from J, the gap between germline ends came to 7 bases. CDR1 SGHRS and CDR2 YFSETQ come from the germline V gene. CDR3 length: 13 residues. CDR3 in amino acids: CASSLDRVYGYTF. CDR3 bases: TGCGCCAGCAGCTTGGACAGGGTCTATGGCTACACCTTC.

The chain joins TRBV5-1 to TRBJ1-3, with D possibly matching TRBD1 (6 bases). The germline V gene has CDR1 SGHRS and CDR2 YFSETQ. The CDR3 runs to 16 residues. Trimming took 4 bases from V and 0 from J, leaving 14 bases between them. The CDR3: CASSPRTDDSGNTIYF. CDR3 nucleotide sequence: TGCGCCAGCAGCCCCCGGACAGACGACTCTGGAAACACCATATATTTT.

A remark on this clone: Other nucleotide sequences from this sample produce the same CDR3. The CDR3 DNA sequence: TGTGCCAGCAGCTTAGAAGCAGGAAGGAACACCGGGGAGCTGTTTTTT. It yields the protein CASSLEAGRNTGELFF. V gene TRBV11-2 combines with J gene TRBJ2-2; D gene unclear. Trimming shortened V by 0 bases and J by 1 base, and 9 bases separated the two germline ends. The CDR3 has 16 amino acids. The germline V gene has CDR1 SGHAT and CDR2 FQNNGV.

This sequence joins TRBV6-5 and TRBJ1-5, with 7 bases matching TRBD1. The CDR3 is 16 residues long. The V segment lost 4 bases and the J segment 2 bases; nucleotides outside the gene matches: 8. Germline values: CDR1 MNHEY, CDR2 SVGAGI. The chain's CDR3 is CASSFATGTGNQPQHF. The CDR3 DNA is TGTGCCAGCAGTTTCGCGACAGGGACAGGCAATCAGCCCCAGCATTTT.

This rearrangement joins TRBV3-1 (or the pseudogene TRBV3-2) to TRBJ1-1; D not resolved. CDR1 LGHDT and CDR2 YNNKEL come from the germline V gene (reference sequence). The CDR3 runs 14 residues. Deletions cut 1 base from V and 1 base from J, with 7 bases between. CDR3 sequence reads: CASSQVSGNTEAFF. Written as DNA, the CDR3 is TGTGCCAGCAGCCAAGTGAGTGGGAACACTGAAGCTTTCTTT.